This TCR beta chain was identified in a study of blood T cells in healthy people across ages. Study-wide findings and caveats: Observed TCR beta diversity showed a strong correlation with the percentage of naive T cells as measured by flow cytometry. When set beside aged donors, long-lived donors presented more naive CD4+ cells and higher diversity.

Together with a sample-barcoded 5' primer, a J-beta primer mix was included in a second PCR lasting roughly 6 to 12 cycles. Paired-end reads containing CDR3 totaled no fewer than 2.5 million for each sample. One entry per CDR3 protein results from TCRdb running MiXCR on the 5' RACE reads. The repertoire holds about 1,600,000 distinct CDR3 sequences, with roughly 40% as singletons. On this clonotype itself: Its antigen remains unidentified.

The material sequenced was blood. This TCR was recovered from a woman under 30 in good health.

CDR3 residues: CASSVATSGATDTQYF. The CDR3 DNA reads TGTGCCAGCAGCGTAGCTACAAGCGGTGCCACAGATACGCAGTATTTT. This chain uses TRBV9 with TRBJ2-3; TRBD2 might be the D (5 bases). Per germline, CDR1 SGDLS and CDR2 YYNGEE. CDR3 length equals 16 residues. The V gene lost 0 bases and the J gene lost 2 bases, with 13 bases spanning the gap.